Listed below are T cell receptor beta chains from one sample, sequenced in a study of cytomegalovirus exposure and HLA in healthy donors. The data were produced by immunoSEQ multiplex PCR, yet TCRdb's version contains in-frame clones alone and is incomplete. Here the sample spans roughly 120,000 clones, over 60% being singletons. Material: PBMCs. The receptors shown here come from a woman aged 55-69 years in good health and CMV-seropositive. Each CDR3 is given with its conserved first and last residue. Fields, in order: D gene, J gene, clone size, V gene, CDR3 DNA, CDR3 protein. D genes are given only for firm matches. Size is stated for part of the rows, as once, few or many counts, or as a class when the clone is expanded.

D: -
J: TRBJ2-1
size: -
V: TRBV6-1
DNA: TGTGCCAGCAGTTATCAGACCGACAGTAATCTCCAGTTCTTC
CDR3: CASSYQTDSNLQFF

D: -
J: TRBJ2-6
size: -
V: TRBV14
DNA: TGTGCCAGCAGCCAAGATATTTGGGGGGGGCAGTTCTCTGGGGCCAACGTCCTGACTTTC
CDR3: CASSQDIWGGQFSGANVLTF

D: TRBD1
J: TRBJ1-2
size: -
V: TRBV10-3
DNA: TGTGCCATCAGGCCGACAGGGGATGTTTATGGCTACACCTTC
CDR3: CAIRPTGDVYGYTF

D: -
J: TRBJ1-2
size: -
V: TRBV6-4
DNA: TGTGCCAGCAGTGACGGGGGCTACGGCTACACCTTC
CDR3: CASSDGGYGYTF

D: -
J: TRBJ1-2
size: -
V: TRBV4-2
DNA: TGTGCCAGCAGCCAAGATATAATTCGGGCGGGGCAGGGAAGCGGCTACACCTTC
CDR3: CASSQDIIRAGQGSGYTF

D: -
J: TRBJ1-5
size: -
V: TRBV7-2
DNA: TGTGCCAGCAGCTTTCCAGGTCAGCCCCAGCATTTT
CDR3: CASSFPGQPQHF

D: -
J: TRBJ2-2
size: -
V: TRBV7-8
DNA: TGTGCCAGCAGCCTCCTAGTAACCCAAGTCGGGGAGCTGTTTTTT
CDR3: CASSLLVTQVGELFF

D: TRBD2
J: TRBJ2-1
size: -
V: TRBV6-6
DNA: TGTGCCAGCAGTACGGGACTAGCGGGGAGCGAGCAGTTCTTC
CDR3: CASSTGLAGSEQFF

D: -
J: TRBJ2-2
size: -
V: TRBV5-5
DNA: TGTGCCAGCAGCTGGGGGGGGGCCGGGACCGGGGAGCTGTTTTTT
CDR3: CASSWGGAGTGELFF

D: -
J: TRBJ2-2
size: -
V: TRBV25-1
DNA: TGTGCCAGCAGTGATTCGACTAGGGCAGTAAGCTATGGCGGGGAGCTGTTTTTT
CDR3: CASSDSTRAVSYGGELFF

D: TRBD2
J: TRBJ2-3
size: -
V: TRBV7-9
DNA: TGTGCCAGCAGCTCCACTGCGATTAGTGGGACTAGTATCACAGATACGCAGTATTTT
CDR3: CASSSTAISGTSITDTQYF

D: TRBD1
J: TRBJ1-5
size: -
V: TRBV2
DNA: TGTGCCAGCAGTACGGGACAGGGTTTTTATCAGCCCCAGCATTTT
CDR3: CASSTGQGFYQPQHF

D: TRBD2
J: TRBJ2-1
size: -
V: TRBV7-9
DNA: TGTGCCAGCAGCCTCATTGGCGGGAGTATAGGTAGTGAGCAGTTCTTC
CDR3: CASSLIGGSIGSEQFF

D: TRBD1
J: TRBJ1-1
size: few
V: TRBV7-9
DNA: TGTGCCAGCAGCTTAGGGGACAGGGTGAACACTGAAGCTTTCTTT
CDR3: CASSLGDRVNTEAFF

D: -
J: TRBJ2-1
size: -
V: TRBV18
DNA: TGTGCCAGCTCACCACCCGATGAGCAGTTCTTC
CDR3: CASSPPDEQFF

D: TRBD2
J: TRBJ2-1
size: -
V: TRBV7-3
DNA: TGTGCCAGCAGCCTTACTCCGGGACTAGCGGGGAACAATGAGCAGTTCTTC
CDR3: CASSLTPGLAGNNEQFF

D: TRBD2
J: TRBJ2-2
size: -
V: TRBV14
DNA: TGTGCCAGCAGCGCAAGCCCTTCCTCGGCGGGAGTGAGCACCGGGGAGCTGTTTTTT
CDR3: CASSASPSSAGVSTGELFF